The TCR beta chain under discussion was sequenced for a study of T cells in localized non-small cell lung cancer. The CDR3 is 14 residues long. Trimming pared 2 bases from V and 4 bases from J, leaving 8 bases between. CDR1 and CDR2 from the germline V gene are LGHNA and YNFKEQ. The table came from immunoSEQ multiplex PCR; TCRdb's copy has only in-frame clones and leaves some out. The sample consists of about 59,000 clones, 70% to 90% of them appearing once. The study's findings and limits: The appearance of a median roughly 56 of the top 100 tumor clones was seen in adjacent lung. Prolonged overall survival went with higher T cell density in the blood. Sequence data derive from only one tumor region, so heterogeneity remains possible. Compared with tumor, uninvolved adjacent lung displayed greater T cell clonality, ranking highest overall.

On this clone: Antigen specificity is unknown.

The TCR comes from a man between 40 and 75 years old with stage I squamous cell lung carcinoma. The starting material was peripheral blood, obtained before any cancer treatment. The chain couples TRBV4-2 to TRBJ1-4; no clear D. DNA of the CDR3: TGTGCCAGCAGCCAAAGCAGGATTAATGAAAAACTGTTTTTT. Its translation is CASSQSRINEKLFF.